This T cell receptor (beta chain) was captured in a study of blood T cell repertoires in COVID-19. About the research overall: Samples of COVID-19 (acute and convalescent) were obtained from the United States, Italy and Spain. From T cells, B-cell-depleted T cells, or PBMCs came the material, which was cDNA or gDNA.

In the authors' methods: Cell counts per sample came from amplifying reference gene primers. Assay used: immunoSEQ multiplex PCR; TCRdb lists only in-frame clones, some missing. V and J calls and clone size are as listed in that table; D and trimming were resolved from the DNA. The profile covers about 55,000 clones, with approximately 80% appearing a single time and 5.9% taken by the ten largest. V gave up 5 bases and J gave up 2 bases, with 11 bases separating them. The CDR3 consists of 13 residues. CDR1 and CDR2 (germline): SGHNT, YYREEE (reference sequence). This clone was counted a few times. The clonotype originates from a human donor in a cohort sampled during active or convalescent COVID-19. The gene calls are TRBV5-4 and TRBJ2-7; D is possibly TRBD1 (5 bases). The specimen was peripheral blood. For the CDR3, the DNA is TGTGCCAGCAGTCGACAGTTGACCTACGAGCAGTACTTC. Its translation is CASSRQLTYEQYF.